This is a list of T cell receptor beta chains from one sample in a study of somatic mutations in cytotoxic T cells in rheumatoid arthritis. Profiled with immunoSEQ multiplex PCR; TCRdb holds only in-frame clones, not every one. This sample has just under 9,500 clones, with about 80% found just once. Sequencing input: CD8+ T cells sorted from blood. All receptors derive from an adult with rheumatoid arthritis. Both conserved end residues are part of each CDR3. Fields, in order: clone size, D gene, V gene, J gene, CDR3 protein, CDR3 DNA. The D gene is left open where the match is weak. Only part of the rows carry a size: once, few, many, or a class if the clone is expanded.

>NA|NA|TRBV11-2|TRBJ2-7
CASSLDFGSYEQYF
TGTGCCAGCAGCTTAGACTTCGGCTCCTACGAGCAGTACTTC
>NA|NA|TRBV19|TRBJ2-7
CASSPDSYEQYF
TGTGCCAGTAGCCCTGACAGCTACGAGCAGTACTTC
>NA|NA|TRBV5-1|TRBJ2-2
CASSLPSYTGELFF
TGCGCCAGCAGCCTCCCCAGCTACACCGGGGAGCTGTTTTTT
>once|NA|TRBV19|TRBJ1-1
CASIGGIGTEAFF
TGTGCCAGTATAGGGGGAATAGGTACTGAAGCTTTCTTT
>few|TRBD2|TRBV6-5|TRBJ2-1
CASSLLAGDYNEQFF
TGTGCCAGCAGCCTCCTAGCGGGAGACTACAATGAGCAGTTCTTC
>NA|NA|TRBV6-1|TRBJ2-7
CASSEFRGQPDEQYF
TGTGCCAGCAGTGAATTCCGTGGACAGCCTGACGAGCAGTACTTC
>NA|TRBD1|TRBV5-1|TRBJ2-3
CASSFGTGESTDTQYF
TGCGCCAGCAGCTTCGGGACAGGGGAGTCCACAGATACGCAGTATTTT
>NA|NA|TRBV9|TRBJ2-1
CASSAGVGLNEQFF
TGTGCCAGCAGCGCGGGAGTTGGGCTGAATGAGCAGTTCTTC
>few|NA|TRBV7-3|TRBJ1-2
CASSLAMNGYTF
TGTGCCAGCAGCTTAGCGATGAATGGCTACACCTTC
>NA|TRBD2|TRBV7-3|TRBJ2-1
CASSLVGSGTYNEQFF
TGTGCCAGCAGCTTAGTCGGTAGCGGGACCTACAATGAGCAGTTCTTC
>NA|NA|TRBV28|TRBJ1-1
CASSPRDTEAFF
TGTGCCAGCAGTCCCCGAGACACTGAAGCTTTCTTT
>NA|TRBD1|TRBV4-3|TRBJ1-3
CASSQDSSSGQGGNTIYF
TGCGCCAGCAGCCAAGATTCATCCTCGGGACAGGGAGGAAACACCATATATTTT
>NA|NA|TRBV6-1|TRBJ1-1
CASSPNRDTEAFF
TGTGCCAGCAGTCCCAACAGGGACACTGAAGCTTTCTTT
>NA|NA|TRBV13|TRBJ2-2
CASSLEVGELFF
TGTGCCAGCAGCTTAGAAGTCGGGGAGCTGTTTTTT
>NA|NA|TRBV11-3|TRBJ2-1
CASSDRRSEQFF
TGTGCCAGCAGCGATAGGAGGTCTGAGCAGTTCTTC
>NA|TRBD2|TRBV2|TRBJ2-1
CASKRGGNEQFF
TGTGCCAGCAAGCGGGGGGGGAATGAGCAGTTCTTC
>NA|NA|TRBV2|TRBJ1-5
CASSDGQGRPQHF
TGTGCCAGCAGTGATGGGCAAGGTAGGCCCCAGCATTTT
>NA|NA|TRBV11-2|TRBJ2-3
CASSLGLANTDTQYF
TGTGCCAGCAGCTTAGGCCTAGCAAACACAGATACGCAGTATTTT
>once|NA|TRBV27|TRBJ1-1
CASMRGTEAFF
TGTGCCAGCATGAGGGGCACTGAAGCTTTCTTT
>NA|NA|TRBV15|TRBJ2-2
CATSRDSGELFF
TGTGCCACCAGCAGAGATTCCGGGGAGCTGTTTTTT
>few|TRBD1|TRBV7-9|TRBJ2-7
CASSSRTGWEQYF
TGTGCCAGCAGCTCAAGGACAGGGTGGGAGCAGTACTTC
>NA|NA|TRBV5-5|TRBJ1-5
CASSEQNQPQHF
TGTGCCAGCAGCGAACAGAATCAGCCCCAGCATTTT
>NA|NA|TRBV28|TRBJ1-1
CASSFKNTEAFF
TGTGCCAGCAGTTTTAAGAACACTGAAGCTTTCTTT
>NA|NA|TRBV5-4|TRBJ2-1
CASSRIGGTYNEQFF
TGTGCCAGCAGCCGAATAGGGGGAACCTACAATGAGCAGTTCTTC
>NA|NA|TRBV29-1|TRBJ1-2
CSVEFRTPNYGYTF
TGCAGCGTTGAATTTAGGACTCCTAACTATGGCTACACCTTC
>few|NA|TRBV7-9|TRBJ1-1
CASSLGRGSEAFF
TGTGCCAGCAGCTTGGGCCGAGGGAGTGAAGCTTTCTTT
>once|TRBD1|TRBV5-1|TRBJ1-1
CASSSHRGDTEAFF
TGCGCCAGCAGCTCCCACAGGGGTGACACTGAAGCTTTCTTT
>NA|TRBD2|TRBV11-3|TRBJ2-5
CASSLGGAGETQYF
TGTGCCAGCAGCTTGGGAGGGGCAGGGGAGACCCAGTACTTC
>few|NA|TRBV19|TRBJ1-1
CASSIWLRGRWTEAFF
TGTGCCAGTAGTATATGGTTACGGGGAAGGTGGACTGAAGCTTTCTTT
>once|TRBD2|TRBV9|TRBJ2-1
CASSVVWPAGEIISYNEQFF
TGTGCCAGCAGCGTAGTGTGGCCAGCGGGGGAGATTATCTCCTACAATGAGCAGTTCTTC
>NA|TRBD2|TRBV10-3|TRBJ2-7
CAISLSGTGYEQYF
TGTGCCATCAGCCTTAGCGGGACGGGATACGAGCAGTACTTC
>NA|NA|TRBV7-3|TRBJ2-2
CASSWGPGELFF
TGTGCCAGCAGTTGGGGTCCCGGGGAGCTGTTTTTT
>NA|NA|TRBV6-4|TRBJ2-2
CASSEAWNTGELFF
TGTGCCAGCAGTGAGGCCTGGAACACCGGGGAGCTGTTTTTT
>NA|NA|TRBV19|TRBJ1-5
CASSNSNQPQHF
TGTGCCAGTTCAAATAGCAATCAGCCCCAGCATTTT
>few|NA|TRBV6-1|TRBJ2-7
CASSEFWQGSYEQYF
TGTGCCAGCAGTGAATTCTGGCAGGGATCCTACGAGCAGTACTTC
>NA|NA|TRBV5-6|TRBJ2-7
CASSWDTYEQYF
TGTGCCAGCAGCTGGGACACTTACGAGCAGTACTTC
>NA|NA|TRBV29-1|TRBJ1-1
CSVESRVLNTEAFF
TGCAGCGTTGAGAGCCGCGTTCTTAACACTGAAGCTTTCTTT
>NA|NA|TRBV28|TRBJ2-3
CASSLRRRGDDTQYF
TGTGCCAGCAGTTTAAGACGGAGAGGGGATGATACGCAGTATTTT
>NA|NA|TRBV29-1|TRBJ1-1
CSVPGVLTEAFF
TGCAGCGTCCCAGGGGTGCTTACTGAAGCTTTCTTT
>NA|NA|TRBV27|TRBJ2-2
CASSQDGSNTGELFF
TGTGCCAGCAGTCAGGACGGGTCAAACACCGGGGAGCTGTTTTTT
>few|NA|TRBV28|TRBJ2-7
CASSPSHEQYF
TGTGCCAGCAGCCCCTCCCACGAGCAGTACTTC
>NA|NA|TRBV7-9|TRBJ2-7
CASSSARYSEQYF
TGTGCCAGCAGCTCGGCCCGATACTCCGAGCAGTACTTC
>NA|NA|TRBV6-1|TRBJ1-1
CASNQIEAFF
TGTGCCAGCAATCAGATTGAAGCTTTCTTT
>NA|NA|TRBV5-1|TRBJ2-1
CASSGRDEQFF
TGCGCCAGCAGCGGAAGGGATGAGCAGTTCTTC
>NA|NA|TRBV28|TRBJ1-1
CASSFTMNTEAFF
TGTGCCAGCAGTTTCACCATGAACACTGAAGCTTTCTTT